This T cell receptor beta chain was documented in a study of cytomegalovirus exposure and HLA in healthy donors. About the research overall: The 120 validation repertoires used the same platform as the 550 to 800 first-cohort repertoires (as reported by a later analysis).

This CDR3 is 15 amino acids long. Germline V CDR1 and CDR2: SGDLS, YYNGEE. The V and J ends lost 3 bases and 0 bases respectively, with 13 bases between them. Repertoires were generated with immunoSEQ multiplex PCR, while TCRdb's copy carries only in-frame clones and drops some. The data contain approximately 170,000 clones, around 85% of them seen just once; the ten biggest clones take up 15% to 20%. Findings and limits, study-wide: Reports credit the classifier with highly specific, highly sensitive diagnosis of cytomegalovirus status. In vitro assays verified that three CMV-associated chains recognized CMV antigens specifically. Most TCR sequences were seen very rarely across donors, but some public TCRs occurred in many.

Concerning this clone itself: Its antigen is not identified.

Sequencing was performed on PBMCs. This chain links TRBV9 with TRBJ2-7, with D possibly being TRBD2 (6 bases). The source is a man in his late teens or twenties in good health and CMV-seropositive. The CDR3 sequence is CASSALAGTSYEQYF. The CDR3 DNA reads TGTGCCAGCAGCGCACTAGCTGGCACCTCCTACGAGCAGTACTTC. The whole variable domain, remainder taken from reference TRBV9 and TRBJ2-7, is DSGVTQTPKHLITATGQRVTLRCSPRSGDLSVYWYQQSLDQGLQFLIQYYNGEERAKGNILERFSAQQFPDLHSELNLSSLELGDSALYFCASSALAGTSYEQYFGPGTRLTVT.